The 17 T cell receptor beta chains reported below all come from one sample, sequenced in a study of response to subunit inactivated influenza vaccine. TCRdb fed the RT-PCR reads into MiXCR, producing one record per CDR3 protein. The sample has 600,000 to 700,000 distinct CDR3 sequences, less than 15% seen once. Here the sequenced sample was PBMCs from blood, taken 14 to 15 days before vaccination. Every receptor here comes from a man aged 45-65 years who received an inactivated influenza vaccine.

This clonotype was recorded a few times. J is TRBJ1-4 and V is TRBV28; possibly TRBD1 for D (6 bases). Trimming pared 4 bases from V and 4 bases from J, leaving 16 bases between. This CDR3 has 16 residues. The germline gives CDR1 MDHEN, CDR2 SYDVKM. As DNA, the CDR3 is TGTGCCAGCAGTTCCCCCCGGGACATCCTTAATGAAAAACTGTTTTTT. Protein: CASSSPRDILNEKLFF. The entire variable domain, with the rest obtained from reference TRBV28 and TRBJ1-4, is as follows: DVKVTQSSRYLVKRTGEKVFLECVQDMDHENMFWYRQDPGLGLRLIYFSYDVKMKEKGDIPEGYSVSREKKERFSLILESASTNQTSMYLCASSSPRDILNEKLFFGSGTQLSVL.

This clonotype was detected a few times. The chain has TRBV9 and TRBJ2-6; no clear D gene. Trimming took 1 base from V and 0 from J, leaving 5 bases between them. The CDR3 consists of 15 residues. Germline assignment: CDR1 SGDLS and CDR2 YYNGEE. The CDR3 nucleotides read TGTGCCAGCAGCGTATCATACTCTGGGGCCAACGTCCTGACTTTC. It yields the protein CASSVSYSGANVLTF.

The chain joins TRBV10-1 to TRBJ2-3, with 8 bases aligning to TRBD2. With 8 bases clipped from V and 3 bases from J, the junction kept 7 bases outside the gene matches. There are 14 residues in the CDR3. Germline V gene lookup returns CDR1 WNHNN and CDR2 SYGVQD (reference sequence). The CDR3: CASGTGGLTDTQYF. CDR3 in DNA: TGCGCCAGCGGAACGGGGGGGTTAACAGATACGCAGTATTTT.

V gene TRBV5-1 combines with J gene TRBJ2-2; D remains unclear. V was shortened by 4 bases and J by 7 bases, with 11 bases between the two germline ends. Looked up from germline, CDR1 is SGHRS and CDR2 is YFSETQ. This CDR3 is built from 13 residues. CDR3: CASSPARIGELFF. The CDR3 DNA reads TGCGCCAGCAGCCCAGCCCGCATCGGGGAGCTGTTTTTT.

The chain is built from TRBV7-2 and TRBJ1-2; tentatively, D is TRBD1 (6 bases). CDR3 length equals 13 residues. Trimming took off 4 bases at V and 2 bases at J, with 8 bases between the two ends. CDR1 is SGHTA, CDR2 FQGNSA, per germline. CDR3 in amino acids: CASSYDRNYGYTF. The DNA for the CDR3 is TGTGCCAGCAGCTATGACAGGAACTATGGCTACACCTTC.

This chain connects TRBV28 to TRBJ2-7, with 7 bases matching TRBD2. CDR1 and CDR2 from the germline V gene are MDHEN and SYDVKM. The CDR3 is 16 residues long. V gave up 7 bases and J gave up 1 base; unmatched junction bases: 13. CDR3 residues: CASKPREALTSYEQYF. The CDR3 nucleotides read TGTGCCAGCAAACCCCGGGAGGCCCTGACATCCTACGAGCAGTACTTC.

This clonotype was seen only a few times. The V gene is TRBV10-2, the J gene TRBJ2-7, with 9 bases lining up with TRBD1. CDR3 length: 16 residues. CDR1 and CDR2 from the germline V gene are WSHSY and SAAADI. V gave up 6 bases and J gave up 2 bases; unmatched junction bases: 11. The CDR3 coding sequence is TGCGCCAGCAGCGGAACGGGACAGGGTAATCCCTACGAGCAGTACTTC. This codes for CASSGTGQGNPYEQYF.

This clonotype was picked up a small number of times. This chain connects TRBV4-3 to TRBJ2-7; tentative D call: TRBD2 (5 bases). The CDR3 length is 13 residues. Germline-derived CDR1 and CDR2 are LGHNA and YSLEER. Trimming took off 3 bases at V and 7 bases at J, with 13 bases between the two ends. The CDR3 region is CASSHRGVSEQYF. The CDR3 coding sequence is TGCGCCAGCAGCCACCGGGGAGTGAGTGAGCAGTACTTC.

This clonotype has just a few counts. The chain combines TRBV5-1 with TRBJ2-7; D is undetermined. CDR1 and CDR2 (germline): SGHRS, YFSETQ. The ends were cut back, 0 bases at V and 0 bases at J, with 13 bases in the middle. This CDR3 is built from 16 residues. The DNA of the CDR3 is TGCGCCAGCAGCTTGGCAGATGACGGTTACTCCTACGAGCAGTACTTC. Translating gives CASSLADDGYSYEQYF. Full variable domain (rest looked up from reference TRBV5-1 and TRBJ2-7): KAGVTQTPRYLIKTRGQQVTLSCSPISGHRSVSWYQQTPGQGLQFLFEYFSETQRNKGNFPGRFSGRQFSNSRSEMNVSTLELGDSALYLCASSLADDGYSYEQYFGPGTRLTVT.

The CDR3 region is CASSFSLSGTGDEQYF. For the CDR3, the DNA is TGTGCCAGCAGTTTCTCCCTGTCCGGGACAGGGGACGAGCAGTACTTC. This chain joins TRBV28 and TRBJ2-7; 10 bases fit TRBD1. Germline CDR1 and CDR2: MDHEN and SYDVKM. The CDR3 loop spans 16 amino acids. Trimming at V came to 3 bases and at J to 5 bases, leaving 10 bases not matched to a gene.

The J gene is TRBJ2-1, the V gene TRBV6-2 or TRBV6-3, with TRBD1 identical over 8 bases. Unmatched junction bases numbered 8, after V lost 2 bases and J lost 8 bases. The germline gives CDR1 MNHEY, CDR2 SVGEGT. CDR3 length: 15 residues. This chain's CDR3 is CASSYRSGGMYEQFF. CDR3 DNA sequence: TGTGCCAGCAGTTACAGGTCAGGGGGCATGTATGAGCAGTTCTTC.

V and J are TRBV6-1 and TRBJ2-7, with D hard to call. Trimming took off 6 bases at V and 0 bases at J, with 9 bases between the two ends. CDR3 length: 13 residues. Germline CDR1 is MNHNS and CDR2 is SASEGT. CDR3 coding DNA: TGTGCCAGCAGATCCCAGGCCTCCTACGAGCAGTACTTC. It codes for CASRSQASYEQYF.

This clonotype showed up just a few times. The chain links TRBV4-1 to TRBJ1-5; D gene unclear. The CDR3 extends over 16 amino acids. CDR1 and CDR2 (germline): MGHRA, YSYEKL. The V end was cut by 0 bases, the J end by 0 bases, with 9 bases between. This CDR3 reads CASSQDSPYSNQPQHF. CDR3 bases: TGCGCCAGCAGCCAAGATTCCCCGTATAGCAATCAGCCCCAGCATTTT.

This clonotype turned up a few times. The V and J genes are TRBV4-3 and TRBJ1-2, with TRBD1 as a possible D gene (5 bases). Trimming stripped 0 bases from V and 8 bases from J, with 13 bases between. The CDR3 totals 14 residues. Germline V lookup: CDR1 LGHNA, CDR2 YSLEER. Here the CDR3 DNA reads TGCGCCAGCAGCCAAGATGAGGGGACGGGAGGCTACACCTTC. It codes for CASSQDEGTGGYTF.

CDR3 coding DNA: TGCAGCGTTATTTCTGGGAGCTCCTACGAGCAGTACTTC. It encodes CSVISGSSYEQYF. The chain carries TRBV29-1 and TRBJ2-7; D is perhaps TRBD2 (5 bases). V shed 5 bases and J shed 0 bases, with 11 bases lying between them. This CDR3 comprises 13 residues. CDR1 is SQVTM and CDR2 is ANQGSEA in the germline V gene.

The chain has TRBV28 and TRBJ1-5, with 9 bases that match TRBD1. Losses at the gene ends were 6 bases for V and 0 bases for J; bases not matched to a gene: 3. The germline gives CDR1 MDHEN, CDR2 SYDVKM. The CDR3 sequence is 15 residues long. CDR3 in amino acids: CASRWTGASNQPQHF. DNA of the CDR3: TGTGCCAGCAGGTGGACAGGGGCTAGCAATCAGCCCCAGCATTTT.

V and J are TRBV7-2 and TRBJ2-3; 8 nucleotides line up with TRBD2. V lost 2 bases, J lost 4 bases, and 8 bases stayed unmatched. The CDR3 length is 16 residues. CDR1 and CDR2 (germline): SGHTA, FQGNSA. The CDR3 protein is CASSLTGTRSADTQYF. The CDR3 region has the DNA TGTGCCAGCAGCTTAACCGGGACTAGGAGCGCAGATACGCAGTATTTT.